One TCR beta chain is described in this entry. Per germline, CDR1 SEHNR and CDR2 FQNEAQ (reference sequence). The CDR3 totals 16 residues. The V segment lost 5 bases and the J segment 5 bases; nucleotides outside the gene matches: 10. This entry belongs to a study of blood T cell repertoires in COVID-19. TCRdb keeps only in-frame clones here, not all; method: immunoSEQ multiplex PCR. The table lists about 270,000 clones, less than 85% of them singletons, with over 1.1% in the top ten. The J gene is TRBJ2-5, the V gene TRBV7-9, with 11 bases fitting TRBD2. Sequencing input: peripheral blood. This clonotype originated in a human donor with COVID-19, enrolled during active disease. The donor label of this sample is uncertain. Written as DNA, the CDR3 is TGTGCCAGCAGCCCCCCGCGGGCTAGCGGGAGGGAGACCCAGTACTTC. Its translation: CASSPPRASGRETQYF.